This T cell receptor (beta chain) was captured by sequencing in a study of post-analysis software for immune sequencing data. Of note for this clonotype: Its antigen remains unidentified.

V shed 4 bases and J 5 bases; nucleotides not matched to a gene: 12. Germline CDR1 reads SGHTS; CDR2 reads YDEGEE. This CDR3 region has 16 residues. Presence of unique molecular identifiers characterized the TCR beta cDNA libraries. From around 0.96 to 9.9 million T cells, roughly 540,000 cDNA molecules were obtained. TCRdb itself ran the PCR reads through MiXCR, one entry per CDR3 protein. The sample has a few hundred thousand distinct CDR3 sequences; around a third are singletons. Study-level results: Multiple sclerosis patients showed significantly lower normalized Chao1 diversity than controls did. Patients had higher frequencies than controls of roughly five TRBV segments, including TRBV5-6, TRBV5-1 and TRBV20-1.

The chain couples TRBV5-8 to TRBJ1-1; 9 bases fit TRBD1. The specimen sequenced was blood. This receptor was taken from a girl aged 5-17 years with multiple sclerosis. This CDR3 is CASSLGTGYRGTEAFF. The CDR3 bases are TGTGCCAGCAGCCTTGGGACAGGGTACCGGGGGACTGAAGCTTTCTTT. The complete variable domain, with remaining parts taken from reference TRBV5-8 and TRBJ1-1, reads EAGVTQSPTHLIKTRGQQATLRCSPISGHTSVYWYQQALGLGLQFLLWYDEGEERNRGNFPPRFSGRQFPNYSSELNVNALELEDSALYLCASSLGTGYRGTEAFFGQGTRLTVV.